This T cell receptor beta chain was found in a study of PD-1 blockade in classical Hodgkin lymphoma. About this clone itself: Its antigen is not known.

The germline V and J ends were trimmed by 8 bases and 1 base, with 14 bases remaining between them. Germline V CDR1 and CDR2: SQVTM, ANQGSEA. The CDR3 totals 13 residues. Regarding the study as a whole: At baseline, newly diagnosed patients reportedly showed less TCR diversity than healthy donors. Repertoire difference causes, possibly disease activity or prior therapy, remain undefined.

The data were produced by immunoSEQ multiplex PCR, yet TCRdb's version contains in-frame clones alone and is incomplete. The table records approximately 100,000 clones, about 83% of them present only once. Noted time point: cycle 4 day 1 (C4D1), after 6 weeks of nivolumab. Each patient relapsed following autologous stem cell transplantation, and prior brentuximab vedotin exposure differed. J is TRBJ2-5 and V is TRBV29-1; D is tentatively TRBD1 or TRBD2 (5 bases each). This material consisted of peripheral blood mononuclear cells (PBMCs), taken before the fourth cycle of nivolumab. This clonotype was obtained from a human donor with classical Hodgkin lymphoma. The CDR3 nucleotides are TGCAGCTACCGCCGGGACGTCCAAGAGACCCAGTACTTC. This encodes CSYRRDVQETQYF.